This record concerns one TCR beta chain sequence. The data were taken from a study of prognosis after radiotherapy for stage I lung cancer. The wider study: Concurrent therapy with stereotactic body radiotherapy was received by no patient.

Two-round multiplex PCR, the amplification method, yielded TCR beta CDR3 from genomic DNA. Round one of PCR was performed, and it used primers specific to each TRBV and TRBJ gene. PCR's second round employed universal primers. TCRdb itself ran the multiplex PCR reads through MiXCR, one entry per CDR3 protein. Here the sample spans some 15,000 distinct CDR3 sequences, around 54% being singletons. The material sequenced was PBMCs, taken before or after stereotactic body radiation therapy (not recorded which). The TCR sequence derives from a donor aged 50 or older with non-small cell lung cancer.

CDR3 region: CASSRGSEAFF. Written as DNA, the CDR3 is TGCGCCAGCAGCCGCGGGAGCGAAGCTTTCTTT. V is TRBV4-3 and J is TRBJ1-1; D is unclear. In germline, CDR1 is LGHNA, CDR2 YSLEER. The CDR3 sequence is 11 residues long. Deletions cut 4 bases from V and 8 bases from J, with 8 bases between.